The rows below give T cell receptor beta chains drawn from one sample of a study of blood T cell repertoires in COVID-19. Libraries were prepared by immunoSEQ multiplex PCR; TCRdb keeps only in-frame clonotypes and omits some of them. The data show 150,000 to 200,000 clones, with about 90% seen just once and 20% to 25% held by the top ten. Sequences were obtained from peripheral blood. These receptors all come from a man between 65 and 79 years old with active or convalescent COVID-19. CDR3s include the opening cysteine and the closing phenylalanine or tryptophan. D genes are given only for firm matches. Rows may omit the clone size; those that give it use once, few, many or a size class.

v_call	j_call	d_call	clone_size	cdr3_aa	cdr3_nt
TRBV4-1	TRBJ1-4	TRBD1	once	CASSLTGTGGVATNEKLFF	TGCGCCAGCAGCCTTACCGGGACAGGGGGAGTTGCAACTAATGAAAAACTGTTTTTT
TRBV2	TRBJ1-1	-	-	CASGKQGLNTEAFF	TGTGCCAGCGGTAAACAGGGATTGAACACTGAAGCTTTCTTT
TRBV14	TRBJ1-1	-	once	CASSQDLGSKGTEAFF	TGTGCCAGCAGCCAAGATCTGGGCTCCAAGGGGACTGAAGCTTTCTTT
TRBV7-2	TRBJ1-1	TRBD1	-	CASSPPRGGRTEAFF	TGTGCCAGCAGCCCGCCGAGAGGGGGCCGGACTGAAGCTTTCTTT
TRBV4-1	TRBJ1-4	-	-	CASSQERGGTNEKLFF	TGCGCCAGCAGCCAAGAAAGGGGGGGGACTAATGAAAAACTGTTTTTT
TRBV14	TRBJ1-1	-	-	CASSQDPRRPPPEAFF	TGTGCCAGCAGCCAAGACCCTAGACGACCCCCCCCTGAAGCTTTCTTT
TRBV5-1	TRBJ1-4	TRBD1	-	CASSKRPGQGSEKLFF	TGCGCCAGCAGCAAACGCCCGGGACAGGGGAGTGAAAAACTGTTTTTT
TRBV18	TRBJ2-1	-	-	CASSLRLQEGPYNEQFF	TGTGCCAGCTCACTCCGCCTACAGGAGGGCCCCTACAATGAGCAGTTCTTC
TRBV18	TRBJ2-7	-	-	CASSLSREYEQYF	TGTGCCAGCTCACTATCTCGGGAGTACGAGCAGTACTTC
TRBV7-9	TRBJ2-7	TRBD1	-	CASSFTGGPYEQYF	TGTGCCAGCAGCTTCACAGGGGGTCCCTACGAGCAGTACTTC
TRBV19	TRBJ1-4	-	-	CASSIARDISGEKLFF	TGTGCCAGTAGTATAGCCCGGGACATTTCAGGTGAAAAACTGTTTTTT
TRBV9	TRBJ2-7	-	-	CASSVATETFYEQYF	TGTGCCAGCAGCGTAGCTACGGAGACTTTCTACGAGCAGTACTTC
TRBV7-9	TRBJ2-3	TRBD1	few	CASSLLQGQDTQYF	TGTGCCAGCAGCTTACTACAGGGGCAAGATACGCAGTATTTT
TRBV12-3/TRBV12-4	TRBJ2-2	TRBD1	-	CASSDRAGELFF	TGTGCCAGCAGCGACAGGGCCGGGGAGCTGTTTTTT
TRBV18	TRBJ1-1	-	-	CASSPGTGGLNTEAFF	TGTGCCAGCTCACCAGGAACTGGGGGCCTGAACACTGAAGCTTTCTTT
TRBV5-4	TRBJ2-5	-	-	CASSLAGAAGQETQYF	TGTGCCAGCAGCTTGGCTGGGGCAGCGGGCCAAGAGACCCAGTACTTC
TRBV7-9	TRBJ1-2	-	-	CASSLNGAYGYTF	TGTGCCAGCAGCTTAAATGGGGCCTATGGCTACACCTTC
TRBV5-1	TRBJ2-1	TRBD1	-	CASSLGTGYNEQFF	TGCGCCAGCAGCTTGGGGACAGGGTACAATGAGCAGTTCTTC
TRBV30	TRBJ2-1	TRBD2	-	CAWKAGLPSNEQFF	TGTGCCTGGAAAGCGGGGCTCCCATCCAATGAGCAGTTCTTC
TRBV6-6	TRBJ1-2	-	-	CASSYKGENGYTF	TGTGCCAGCAGTTACAAAGGGGAAAATGGCTACACCTTC
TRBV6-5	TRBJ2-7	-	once	CASTPSRGSYEQYF	TGTGCCAGCACCCCATCTAGGGGCTCCTACGAGCAGTACTTC
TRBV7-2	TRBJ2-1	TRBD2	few	CASSPGRGEGEQFF	TGTGCCAGCAGCCCAGGCCGGGGGGAGGGTGAGCAGTTCTTC
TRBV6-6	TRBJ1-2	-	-	CASSYSRQGHYGYTF	TGTGCCAGCAGTTACTCGAGGCAGGGCCACTATGGCTACACCTTC
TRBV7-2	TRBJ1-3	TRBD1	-	CASSYRDRGSGNTIYF	TGTGCCAGCAGCTACCGGGACAGGGGCTCTGGAAACACCATATATTTT
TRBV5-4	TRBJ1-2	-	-	CASSLGRDYGYTF	TGTGCCAGCAGCTTGGGCAGGGACTATGGCTACACCTTC
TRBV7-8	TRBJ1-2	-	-	CASSLSLQGGLGYTF	TGTGCCAGCAGCCTTAGCCTACAGGGTGGTTTAGGCTACACCTTC
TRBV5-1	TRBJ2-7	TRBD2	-	CASFNSGSSYEQYF	TGCGCCAGCTTCAATAGCGGGAGCTCCTACGAGCAGTACTTC
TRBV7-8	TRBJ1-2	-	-	CASSMTGDGYTF	TGTGCCAGCAGCATGACAGGCGATGGCTACACCTTC
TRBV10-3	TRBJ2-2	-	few	CASKEGGELFF	TGTGCCTCCAAGGAGGGCGGGGAGCTGTTTTTT
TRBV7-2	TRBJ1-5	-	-	CASTSPGGRNQPQHF	TGTGCCAGCACCTCTCCCGGGGGGCGCAATCAGCCCCAGCATTTT
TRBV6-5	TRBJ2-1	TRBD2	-	CASSYSSGSSYNEQFF	TGTGCCAGCAGTTACTCAAGCGGGAGCTCCTACAATGAGCAGTTCTTC
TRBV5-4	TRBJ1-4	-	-	CASSVGSDREKLFF	TGTGCCAGCAGTGTTGGATCGGACAGAGAAAAACTGTTTTTT
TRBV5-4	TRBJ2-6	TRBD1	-	CASSWAAGTGGPGANVLTF	TGTGCCAGCAGCTGGGCAGCCGGGACAGGGGGCCCTGGGGCCAACGTCCTGACTTTC
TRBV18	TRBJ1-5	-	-	CASSPPTRGRYQPQHF	TGTGCCAGCTCACCACCGACACGGGGAAGGTATCAGCCCCAGCATTTT
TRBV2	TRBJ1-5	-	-	CASSEREGGQPQHF	TGTGCCAGCAGTGAACGGGAGGGAGGACAGCCCCAGCATTTT
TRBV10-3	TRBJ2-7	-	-	CATGSGTSSYEQYF	TGTGCCACTGGGTCGGGGACAAGCTCCTACGAGCAGTACTTC
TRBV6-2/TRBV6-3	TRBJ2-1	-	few	CASSYLSSYNEQFF	TGTGCCAGCAGTTACTTGAGCTCCTACAATGAGCAGTTCTTC
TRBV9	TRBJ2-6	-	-	CASSLAGFSGANVLTF	TGTGCCAGCAGCCTTGCGGGTTTCTCTGGGGCCAACGTCCTGACTTTC
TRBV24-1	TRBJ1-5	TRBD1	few	CATSDPGGGGNQPQHF	TGTGCCACCAGTGATCCAGGGGGCGGGGGCAATCAGCCCCAGCATTTT
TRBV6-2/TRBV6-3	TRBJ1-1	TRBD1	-	CASSYNHRGTEAFF	TGTGCCAGCAGTTACAACCACAGGGGCACTGAAGCTTTCTTT
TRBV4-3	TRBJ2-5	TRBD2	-	CASSRTGPGLGGETQYF	TGCGCCAGCAGCCGCACTGGTCCGGGACTAGGAGGGGAGACCCAGTACTTC
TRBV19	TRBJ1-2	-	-	CASTLGRSVMGYTF	TGTGCCAGCACTCTGGGGCGGAGTGTGATGGGCTACACCTTC
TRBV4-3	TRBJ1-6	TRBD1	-	CASSQSDRGSPLHF	TGCGCCAGCAGCCAATCGGACAGGGGATCACCCCTCCACTTT
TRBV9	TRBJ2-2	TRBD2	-	CASSVVGLAANTGELFF	TGTGCCAGCAGCGTAGTCGGGCTAGCGGCGAACACCGGGGAGCTGTTTTTT
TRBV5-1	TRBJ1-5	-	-	CASSFGGGLNQPQHF	TGCGCCAGCAGCTTTGGGGGGGGGCTCAATCAGCCCCAGCATTTT
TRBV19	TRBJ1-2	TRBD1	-	CASSSQGTGLVGTF	TGTGCCAGTAGTTCCCAAGGGACAGGGTTGGTTGGCACCTTC
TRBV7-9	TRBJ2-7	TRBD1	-	CASSLATGSEQYF	TGTGCCAGCAGCTTAGCGACAGGGAGCGAGCAGTACTTC
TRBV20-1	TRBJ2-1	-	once	CSASEGGTRNEQFF	TGCAGTGCTAGTGAGGGGGGAACGAGGAATGAGCAGTTCTTC
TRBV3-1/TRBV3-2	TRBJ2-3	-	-	CASSLGAGILDTQYF	TGTGCCAGCAGCCTCGGGGCGGGAATATTAGATACGCAGTATTTT
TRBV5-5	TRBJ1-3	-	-	CASSLVRASGNTIYF	TGTGCCAGCAGCTTGGTGAGGGCCTCTGGAAACACCATATATTTT
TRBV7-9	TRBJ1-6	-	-	CASSPSGGPNSPLHF	TGTGCCAGCAGCCCGTCGGGGGGCCCTAATTCACCCCTCCACTTT
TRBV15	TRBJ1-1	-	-	CATSTRAMNTEAFF	TGTGCCACCAGCACCAGGGCCATGAACACTGAAGCTTTCTTT
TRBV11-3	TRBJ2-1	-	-	CASSLGPADSYNEQFF	TGTGCCAGCAGCTTAGGTCCAGCGGACTCCTACAATGAGCAGTTCTTC